This TCR beta chain came from a study of T cell responses to AZD1222 COVID-19 vaccine. Findings of the study overall: Dominant at 160-218 and 743-854, vaccine-associated CD4 TCRs also spanned spike. An increase in Spike-specific TCR breadth and depth was observed after two AZD1222 doses. Donor demographics were predominantly white British with a female majority; clonal diversity may be underestimated.

As to this clone: Its antigen is not known.

V was shortened by 4 bases and J by 4 bases, with 9 bases between the two germline ends. CDR3 length: 14 amino acids. Germline values: CDR1 SGHTS, CDR2 YDEGEE. The assay was immunoSEQ multiplex PCR, and TCRdb's table has in-frame clones only and misses some. The table includes approximately 110,000 clones, approximately 84% detected once. The sequences come from peripheral blood, collected on day 0 of AZD1222 vaccination. The J gene is TRBJ1-6, the V gene TRBV5-8; D is perhaps TRBD1 (6 bases). The TCR was taken from an adult in good health. CDR3 residues: CASSVDSYNSPLHF. CDR3 coding DNA: TGTGCCAGCAGCGTGGACAGTTATAATTCACCCCTCCACTTT.